These T cell receptor beta chains were read from a single sample in a study of siplizumab effects on memory and regulatory T cells. Assay: immunoSEQ multiplex PCR; the TCRdb copy retains only in-frame clones and omits some. The table includes 80,000 to 130,000 clones, roughly 94% detected once. Source material: Tregs sorted from blood. The receptors were sampled from a human donor in good health. Both conserved end residues are part of each CDR3. Each record gives: V gene, clone size, D gene, J gene, CDR3 DNA, CDR3 protein. D genes are given only for firm matches. The listing skips clone size in some rows; elsewhere it reads once, few, many or a size class.

v_call: TRBV20-1
clone_size: few
d_call: -
j_call: TRBJ1-3
cdr3_nt: TGCAGTGCGACCTTCGGAAACACCATATATTTT
cdr3_aa: CSATFGNTIYF

v_call: TRBV27
clone_size: -
d_call: -
j_call: TRBJ2-6
cdr3_nt: TGTGCCAGCAGTTTAGCAGCGGGCTTAGCTGGGGCCAACGTCCTGACTTTC
cdr3_aa: CASSLAAGLAGANVLTF

v_call: TRBV19
clone_size: once
d_call: TRBD1
j_call: TRBJ2-5
cdr3_nt: TGTGCCAGTAGTATCGGGCAGGGGGCCGCGAGGACCCAGTACTTC
cdr3_aa: CASSIGQGAARTQYF

v_call: TRBV5-1
clone_size: -
d_call: -
j_call: TRBJ2-3
cdr3_nt: TGCGCCAGCAGCTTGGTCCGGGACTGGGGTGGAGATACGCAGTATTTT
cdr3_aa: CASSLVRDWGGDTQYF

v_call: TRBV5-1
clone_size: -
d_call: TRBD2
j_call: TRBJ2-7
cdr3_nt: TGCGCCAGCAGCAGGGGACTAGCGGGCCCCACCTACGAGCAGTACTTC
cdr3_aa: CASSRGLAGPTYEQYF

v_call: TRBV7-8
clone_size: -
d_call: -
j_call: TRBJ2-5
cdr3_nt: TGTGCCAGCAGCGCTAGTGGGGCTGAGACCCAGTACTTC
cdr3_aa: CASSASGAETQYF

v_call: TRBV4-2
clone_size: -
d_call: TRBD2
j_call: TRBJ2-2
cdr3_nt: TGTGCCAGCAGCCAAGATGGGACTAGCGGTCGAACCGGGGAGCTGTTTTTT
cdr3_aa: CASSQDGTSGRTGELFF

v_call: TRBV2
clone_size: -
d_call: -
j_call: TRBJ1-2
cdr3_nt: TGTGCCAGCAGTGTAGGCTTGGGTGGCTACACCTTC
cdr3_aa: CASSVGLGGYTF

v_call: TRBV5-1
clone_size: -
d_call: TRBD1
j_call: TRBJ2-2
cdr3_nt: TGCGCCAGCTCCGACAGGGGATTGAACACCGGGGAGCTGTTTTTT
cdr3_aa: CASSDRGLNTGELFF

v_call: TRBV5-4
clone_size: -
d_call: -
j_call: TRBJ1-1
cdr3_nt: TGTGCCAGCAGCCCCACCAGGGTCTCTGAAGCTTTTTTT
cdr3_aa: CASSPTRVSEAFF

v_call: TRBV5-1
clone_size: -
d_call: -
j_call: TRBJ2-7
cdr3_nt: TGCGCCAGCAGCTTGAATGTCCCCGGGGCCACCAACGAGCAGTACTTC
cdr3_aa: CASSLNVPGATNEQYF

v_call: TRBV5-1
clone_size: -
d_call: -
j_call: TRBJ2-5
cdr3_nt: TGCGCCAGCAGCAAAGACGGTGACCCCCAAGAGACCCAGTACTTC
cdr3_aa: CASSKDGDPQETQYF

v_call: TRBV9
clone_size: -
d_call: -
j_call: TRBJ2-6
cdr3_nt: TGTGCCAGCAGCGTAGACATGGGGGCCAACGTCCTGACTTTC
cdr3_aa: CASSVDMGANVLTF

v_call: TRBV15
clone_size: -
d_call: -
j_call: TRBJ1-2
cdr3_nt: TGTGCCACCAGCAGAGATATAAGGGGAATGGCTGGCTACACCTTC
cdr3_aa: CATSRDIRGMAGYTF

v_call: TRBV28
clone_size: -
d_call: -
j_call: TRBJ2-5
cdr3_nt: TGTGCCAGCAGTTTGGTAGGGGTTGCGACCCAGTACTTC
cdr3_aa: CASSLVGVATQYF

v_call: TRBV28
clone_size: -
d_call: TRBD1
j_call: TRBJ1-2
cdr3_nt: TGTGCCAGCAGTTCTCCGCGGACAGGAGGAAACTATGGCTACACCTTC
cdr3_aa: CASSSPRTGGNYGYTF

v_call: TRBV18
clone_size: -
d_call: -
j_call: TRBJ2-2
cdr3_nt: TGTGCCAGCTCACCGGAATTCACAGTCCGCGGGTCCGGGGAGCTGTTTTTT
cdr3_aa: CASSPEFTVRGSGELFF

v_call: TRBV7-6
clone_size: -
d_call: TRBD2
j_call: TRBJ2-1
cdr3_nt: TGTGCCAGCAGGGGTCTAGCGGGGCAGGCCAATGAGCAGTTCTTC
cdr3_aa: CASRGLAGQANEQFF

v_call: TRBV18
clone_size: -
d_call: -
j_call: TRBJ1-1
cdr3_nt: TGTGCCAGCTCAGTACTACAAAGTGAAGCTTTCTTT
cdr3_aa: CASSVLQSEAFF

v_call: TRBV11-3
clone_size: once
d_call: TRBD1
j_call: TRBJ1-1
cdr3_nt: TGTGCCAGCAGCTGGACAGGGCGCACTGAAGCTTTCTTT
cdr3_aa: CASSWTGRTEAFF

v_call: TRBV27
clone_size: once
d_call: -
j_call: TRBJ1-6
cdr3_nt: TGTGCCAGCGGAGAATTCGGCTCCTATAATTCACCCCTCCACTTT
cdr3_aa: CASGEFGSYNSPLHF

v_call: TRBV19
clone_size: -
d_call: -
j_call: TRBJ2-4
cdr3_nt: TGTGCCAGTAGTACCCAAGGGGCGGCCAAAAACATTCAGTACTTC
cdr3_aa: CASSTQGAAKNIQYF

v_call: TRBV5-4
clone_size: -
d_call: TRBD2
j_call: TRBJ2-3
cdr3_nt: TGTGCCAGCATGCGGGAGTGGTCAGATACGCAGTATTTT
cdr3_aa: CASMREWSDTQYF

v_call: TRBV25-1
clone_size: -
d_call: -
j_call: TRBJ1-1
cdr3_nt: TGTGCCAGCAGTTCGAGACGGCTCGAAGCTTTCTTT
cdr3_aa: CASSSRRLEAFF

v_call: TRBV7-9
clone_size: -
d_call: -
j_call: TRBJ1-1
cdr3_nt: TGTGCCAGCAGCTTAGGCCTGACGTTGGACACTGAAGCTTTCTTT
cdr3_aa: CASSLGLTLDTEAFF

v_call: TRBV27
clone_size: -
d_call: -
j_call: TRBJ1-5
cdr3_nt: TGTGCCAGCAGTCCCGACAGACTCAATCAGCCCCAGCATTTT
cdr3_aa: CASSPDRLNQPQHF

v_call: TRBV6-5
clone_size: -
d_call: TRBD1
j_call: TRBJ1-5
cdr3_nt: TGTGCCAGCAGAGGGGGAGGGGGCGGCAATCAGCCCCAGCATTTT
cdr3_aa: CASRGGGGGNQPQHF

v_call: TRBV4-1
clone_size: -
d_call: -
j_call: TRBJ1-4
cdr3_nt: TGCGTCAGCAGCCAGTCGCTGAGGGGGACTAATGAAAAACTGTTTTTT
cdr3_aa: CVSSQSLRGTNEKLFF

v_call: TRBV27
clone_size: -
d_call: -
j_call: TRBJ2-3
cdr3_nt: TGTGCCAGCAGTCTCGGAATTCTACTAGTTGATACGCAGTATTTT
cdr3_aa: CASSLGILLVDTQYF

v_call: TRBV18
clone_size: -
d_call: TRBD2
j_call: TRBJ2-2
cdr3_nt: TGTGCCAGCTCATCCAGTAGCGGGAGGGCCAACGGGGAGCTGTTTTTT
cdr3_aa: CASSSSSGRANGELFF

v_call: TRBV7-9
clone_size: -
d_call: -
j_call: TRBJ2-4
cdr3_nt: TGTGCCAGCAGCTTTTCATACGACTGGGACATTCAGTACTTC
cdr3_aa: CASSFSYDWDIQYF

v_call: TRBV13
clone_size: once
d_call: -
j_call: TRBJ2-4
cdr3_nt: TGTGCCAGCAGCTTAGGGCTTGCCCTAGCCAAAAACATTCAGTACTTC
cdr3_aa: CASSLGLALAKNIQYF

v_call: TRBV6-1
clone_size: -
d_call: -
j_call: TRBJ2-6
cdr3_nt: TGTGCCAGCAGTGAACAGGGAATCGGCGTCCTGACTTTC
cdr3_aa: CASSEQGIGVLTF

v_call: TRBV5-6
clone_size: -
d_call: -
j_call: TRBJ2-7
cdr3_nt: TGTGCCAGCAGCTTGGTTGGTTACGAGCAGTACTTC
cdr3_aa: CASSLVGYEQYF

v_call: TRBV6-1
clone_size: -
d_call: -
j_call: TRBJ2-7
cdr3_nt: TGTGCCAGCAGTGCTACAGGGAACTACGAGCAGTACTTC
cdr3_aa: CASSATGNYEQYF

v_call: TRBV28
clone_size: -
d_call: -
j_call: TRBJ2-7
cdr3_nt: TGTGCCAGCAGTTCTAGCTTCTCCTACGAGCAGTACTTC
cdr3_aa: CASSSSFSYEQYF

v_call: TRBV5-1
clone_size: -
d_call: -
j_call: TRBJ2-3
cdr3_nt: TGCGCCAGCTACGAAGACCTTACAGATACGCAGTATTTT
cdr3_aa: CASYEDLTDTQYF

v_call: TRBV10-2
clone_size: -
d_call: -
j_call: TRBJ1-2
cdr3_nt: TGCGCCAGCAGCGGAGGCGGGGCGGGACGAGACCTCTATGGCTACACCTTC
cdr3_aa: CASSGGGAGRDLYGYTF

v_call: TRBV11-3
clone_size: -
d_call: -
j_call: TRBJ2-3
cdr3_nt: TGTGCCAGCAGCCCTAGGACTCAACTTGCCACAGATACGCAGTATTTT
cdr3_aa: CASSPRTQLATDTQYF

v_call: TRBV7-8
clone_size: -
d_call: TRBD2
j_call: TRBJ2-1
cdr3_nt: TGTGCCAGCAGCTTAGCCAATGTCGGACTAGCGGGAGGAGGTGAGCAGTTCTTC
cdr3_aa: CASSLANVGLAGGGEQFF

v_call: TRBV5-1
clone_size: -
d_call: -
j_call: TRBJ2-2
cdr3_nt: TGCGCCAGCGGGTTAGTGGCCTTGAACACCGGGGAGCTGTTTTTT
cdr3_aa: CASGLVALNTGELFF

v_call: TRBV12-5
clone_size: -
d_call: -
j_call: TRBJ2-3
cdr3_nt: TGTGCTAGTGGTCCTGCCCACAGGGACGGTACGCAGTATTTT
cdr3_aa: CASGPAHRDGTQYF

v_call: TRBV15
clone_size: -
d_call: -
j_call: TRBJ2-7
cdr3_nt: TGTGCCACCAGCGACCGGGACGCGCGCTACGAGCAGTACTTC
cdr3_aa: CATSDRDARYEQYF

v_call: TRBV10-3
clone_size: once
d_call: TRBD1
j_call: TRBJ2-7
cdr3_nt: TGTGCCACATCATATGATTTCGGACAGGGCGAGGAGCAGTACTTC
cdr3_aa: CATSYDFGQGEEQYF